The clone carrying this T cell receptor (beta chain) was detected only a few times. Its antigen is as yet unknown. The sample originates from a study of T-cell reconstitution after alpha-beta-depleted transplantation in children. Notes on the study in general: Diversity and T-cell counts at one year after transplant derived mostly from new T cells.

It was with unique molecular identifiers that the TCRbeta library was prepared. TCRdb passed the PCR reads through MiXCR, listing each CDR3 protein once. The top ten hold less than 15% of the sample, which has about 500,000 distinct CDR3 sequences, approximately 10% seen once. V was trimmed by 7 bases and J by 6 bases, leaving 24 bases between them. The CDR3 totals 16 residues. The germline gives CDR1 SQVTM, CDR2 ANQGSEA. The sequencing used PBMCs, mostly from graft donor cells, collected 180 days after TCRalphabeta/CD19-depleted stem cell transplant. The rearrangement joins TRBV29-1 to TRBJ1-4; D is undetermined. The sequence was obtained from a female patient aged 2-9 years who had a stem cell transplant for aplastic anemia, so the T cells may come from the graft donor. In DNA, the CDR3 is TGCAGCGGTTTGAAGGCGGTCGGGGTTCTAGATGAAAAACTGTTTTTT. The encoded protein is CSGLKAVGVLDEKLFF.